This T cell receptor beta chain stems from a study of blood T cell repertoires in COVID-19. Produced via immunoSEQ multiplex PCR; TCRdb's table is partial and in-frame only. The sample yields 200,000 to 300,000 clones, 70% to 85% seen once. This clonotype was obtained from a woman of 80 years or more with acute or convalescent COVID-19. The specimen was peripheral blood.

The CDR3 bases are TGTGCCAGCAAGGACAGTACTAATGAAAAACTGTTTTTT. Amino acids: CASKDSTNEKLFF. The rearrangement links TRBV12-3 or TRBV12-4 to TRBJ1-4, with a possible D match to TRBD1 (6 bases). This CDR3 comprises 13 residues. V lost 7 bases to trimming and J lost 2 bases, with 8 bases between them.